What follows are 20 T cell receptor beta chains derived from one specimen sequenced in a study of neoadjuvant anti-PD-1 for oral cavity cancer. Sequencing used immunoSEQ multiplex PCR; TCRdb keeps in-frame clones, though not all of them. The repertoire holds roughly 67,000 clones, with about 86% as singletons. Sequenced material: PBMCs, taken before nivolumab (anti-PD-1) treatment. The origin of the receptors is a person aged 35 to 85 with oral cavity squamous cell carcinoma.

Here the CDR3 reads CASSLAGRGNYGYTF. DNA for the CDR3: TGTGCCAGCAGTTTAGCTGGCAGGGGGAACTATGGCTACACCTTC. The V gene is TRBV27, the J gene TRBJ1-2, with TRBD1 matching 7 bases. CDR1 and CDR2 from the germline V gene are MNHEY and SMNVEV (reference sequence). This CDR3 has 15 amino acids. The ends lost 2 bases at V and 2 bases at J; junction bases unmatched: 5.

This clone has just a few counts. This chain links TRBV4-1 with TRBJ1-2, with D unclear. The length of the CDR3 is 14 residues. Germline loops: CDR1 MGHRA, CDR2 YSYEKL. Trimming removed 5 bases at V and 5 bases at J, with 15 bases between. CDR3 nucleotides: TGCGCCAGCAGCAAAGGTCCCCTGGGGTATGGCTACACCTTC. Translating it yields CASSKGPLGYGYTF.

V is TRBV11-2 and J is TRBJ2-2; 7 nucleotides line up with TRBD1. After removal of 8 bases from V and 6 bases from J, the junction contained 12 bases not matched to a gene. The CDR3 has 15 amino acids. Germline lookup yields CDR1 SGHAT and CDR2 FQNNGV. In DNA, the CDR3 is TGTGCCAGCCGACGCCCAGGGGGTCGGGCCGGGGAGCTGTTTTTT. This encodes CASRRPGGRAGELFF.

This clone has just a few counts. This chain links TRBV19 with TRBJ1-5; the match to TRBD1 covers 7 bases. Trimming took 6 bases from V and 7 from J; bases not matched to a gene: 9. This CDR3 contains 14 residues. Germline V gene lookup returns CDR1 LNHDA and CDR2 SQIVND (reference sequence). CDR3 in amino acids: CASRERGQGQPQHF. CDR3 nucleotide sequence: TGTGCCAGTAGGGAAAGGGGGCAGGGGCAGCCCCAGCATTTT.

This sequence joins TRBV7-7 and TRBJ2-2; weak D call: TRBD1 (5 bases). The CDR3 covers 14 residues. V was clipped by 1 base and J by 4 bases, with 7 bases between them. Germline CDR1 SSHAT, CDR2 FNYEAQ (reference sequence). CDR3 amino acids: CASSLGGSTGELFF. Here the CDR3 DNA reads TGTGCCAGCAGCTTAGGGGGCAGCACCGGGGAGCTGTTTTTT.

The sample holds one count of this clone. The chain recombines TRBV11-2 with TRBJ2-3; either TRBD1 or TRBD2 may fit D (6 bases each). V lost 6 bases, J lost 0 bases, and 19 bases lay in between. CDR1 and CDR2 from the germline V gene are SGHAT and FQNNGV. The CDR3 has 17 amino acids. The CDR3 DNA reads as TGTGCCAGCAGTTCCGGGTGGCGGGACACAAGCACAGATACGCAGTATTTT. Translation gives CASSSGWRDTSTDTQYF. The full variable domain, in which reference TRBV11-2 and TRBJ2-3 provide the parts outside the CDR3, is EAGVAQSPRYKIIEKRQSVAFWCNPISGHATLYWYQQILGQGPKLLIQFQNNGVVDDSQLPKDRFSAERLKGVDSTLKIQPAKLEDSAVYLCASSSGWRDTSTDTQYFGPGTRLTVL.

This chain joins TRBV5-6 and TRBJ1-2; possibly TRBD1 for D (6 bases). This CDR3 comprises 14 residues. V shed 2 bases and J shed 5 bases, with 13 bases lying between them. Germline CDR1 reads SGHDT; CDR2 reads YYEEEE. The DNA of the CDR3 is TGTGCCAGCAGCTTTCAGGGGCGAGGGTATGGCTACACCTTC. This codes for CASSFQGRGYGYTF. The entire variable domain, with the rest obtained from reference TRBV5-6 and TRBJ1-2, is as follows: DAGVTQSPTHLIKTRGQQVTLRCSPKSGHDTVSWYQQALGQGPQFIFQYYEEEERQRGNFPDRFSGHQFPNYSSELNVNALLLGDSALYLCASSFQGRGYGYTFGSGTRLTVV.

The rearrangement joins TRBV21-1 to TRBJ2-7. TRBV21-1 is recorded as a pseudogene. The CDR3 loop spans 14 amino acids. The CDR3 sequence: CASSALCGLGEQYF. CDR3 nucleotides: TGTGCCAGCAGCGCACTTTGTGGTTTAGGCGAGCAGTACTTC.

The chain has TRBV15 and TRBJ1-3; D is unresolved. CDR3 length: 15 amino acids. The V gene lost 0 bases and the J gene lost 0 bases, with 6 bases spanning the gap. Germline CDR1 LNHNV, CDR2 YYDKDF (reference sequence). CDR3 sequence: CATSRERYSGNTIYF. The CDR3, as DNA: TGTGCCACCAGCAGAGAAAGATACTCTGGAAACACCATATATTTT.

The V and J genes are TRBV5-6 and TRBJ2-7; TRBD2 agrees at 7 bases. V was pared by 1 base and J by 5 bases, with 6 bases of the junction left unmatched. The CDR3 loop spans 14 amino acids. Germline CDR1 is SGHDT and CDR2 is YYEEEE. The CDR3: CASSLWASGDEQYF. The CDR3 nucleotides read TGTGCCAGCAGCTTGTGGGCTAGCGGAGACGAGCAGTACTTC. Full variable domain (outside the CDR3, taken from reference TRBV5-6 and TRBJ2-7): DAGVTQSPTHLIKTRGQQVTLRCSPKSGHDTVSWYQQALGQGPQFIFQYYEEEERQRGNFPDRFSGHQFPNYSSELNVNALLLGDSALYLCASSLWASGDEQYFGPGTRLTVT.

The genes are TRBV13 and TRBJ2-1, with TRBD2 as a possible D gene (6 bases). Germline V CDR1 and CDR2: PRHDT, FYEKMQ (reference sequence). The CDR3 consists of 16 residues. Trimming pared 3 bases from V and 4 bases from J, leaving 16 bases between. The CDR3 DNA reads TGTGCCAGCAGCTTGCGGGGCGGTCCCTCTTACAATGAGCAGTTCTTC. This gives the protein CASSLRGGPSYNEQFF.

This clone showed up just once. This chain joins TRBV4-1 and TRBJ1-1; the match to TRBD1 covers 8 bases. This CDR3 region has 14 residues. Germline CDR1 and CDR2: MGHRA and YSYEKL. Germline trimming cut 6 bases from V and 7 bases from J; bases unmatched to any gene: 10. DNA of the CDR3: TGCGCCAGCAGTTTAGGACAGGGAGGCATTGAAGCTTTCTTT. Its protein product is CASSLGQGGIEAFF.

This rearrangement joins TRBV6-5 to TRBJ1-2, with D perhaps TRBD1 (5 bases). Deletions cut 0 bases from V and 7 bases from J, with 9 bases between. The CDR3 is 13 residues long. Germline CDR1 reads MNHEY; CDR2 reads SVGAGI. CDR3 residues: CASSYSAGFGYTF. The CDR3 DNA is TGTGCCAGCAGTTACTCGGCAGGGTTTGGCTACACCTTC.

This clone was seen a few times. DNA for the CDR3: TGTGCCAGCAGTTTATGGGATGAGCAGTTCTTC. Translated: CASSLWDEQFF. The chain has TRBV28 and TRBJ2-1; D remains ambiguous. The germline gives CDR1 MDHEN, CDR2 SYDVKM. The CDR3 sequence is 11 residues long. Trimming took off 0 bases at V and 8 bases at J, with 2 bases between the two ends.

The chain joins TRBV7-3 to TRBJ2-7; 7 bases agree with TRBD1. The CDR3 length is 13 residues. CDR1 and CDR2 (germline): SGHTA, FQGTGA. V gave up 5 bases and J gave up 3 bases; unmatched junction bases: 4. This chain's CDR3 is CASSQDRNYEQYF. CDR3 sequence (DNA): TGTGCCAGCAGCCAGGACAGGAACTACGAGCAGTACTTC.

The chain uses TRBV7-8 and TRBJ1-5; maybe TRBD1 (5 bases). The V gene's germline CDR1 is SGHVS and CDR2 FQNEAQ. This CDR3 comprises 13 residues. Between the trimmed V and J ends, which lost 3 bases and 6 bases, there was a span of 9 bases. The CDR3 DNA sequence: TGTGCCAGCAGCTTGGGGGAAATTCAGCCCCAGCATTTT. This encodes CASSLGEIQPQHF.

This clone appeared once. J is TRBJ1-2 and V is TRBV4-1, with TRBD1 matching over 7 bases. Looked up from germline, CDR1 is MGHRA and CDR2 is YSYEKL. The CDR3 runs 14 residues. The trim removed 3 bases at V and 2 bases at J, leaving 3 bases unmatched. CDR3 protein: CASSHPGQNYGYTF. In DNA form, the CDR3 reads TGCGCCAGCAGCCACCCGGGACAGAACTATGGCTACACCTTC.

The genes are TRBV5-1 and TRBJ2-7, with D possibly being TRBD2 (5 bases). Trimming took off 7 bases at V and 4 bases at J, with 18 bases between the two ends. This CDR3 has 14 residues. CDR1 SGHRS and CDR2 YFSETQ come from the germline V gene. As DNA, the CDR3 is TGCGCCAGCGGTTCCCTAGGGAGAGGGTACGAGCAGTACTTC. Amino acid sequence: CASGSLGRGYEQYF.

The V and J genes are TRBV7-8 and TRBJ2-1; 14 nucleotides align to TRBD2. CDR1 SGHVS and CDR2 FQNEAQ come from the germline V gene. J gave up 5 bases and V 4 bases, and 13 bases lay outside the gene matches. The CDR3 consists of 19 residues. CDR3 protein: CASSSRRLAGGPSDNEQFF. CDR3 coding DNA: TGTGCCAGCAGCTCGCGCCGACTAGCGGGGGGGCCATCTGACAATGAGCAGTTCTTC.

The V call is TRBV2, the J call TRBJ1-5; possible D gene TRBD1, 5 bases. The CDR3 length is 14 residues. Germline-derived CDR1 and CDR2 are SNHLY and FYNNEI. V lost 6 bases and J lost 4, with 13 bases in between. The CDR3 bases are TGTGCCAGCAGAGAAAATCAGGGAAATCAGCCCCAGCATTTT. Translating gives CASRENQGNQPQHF.